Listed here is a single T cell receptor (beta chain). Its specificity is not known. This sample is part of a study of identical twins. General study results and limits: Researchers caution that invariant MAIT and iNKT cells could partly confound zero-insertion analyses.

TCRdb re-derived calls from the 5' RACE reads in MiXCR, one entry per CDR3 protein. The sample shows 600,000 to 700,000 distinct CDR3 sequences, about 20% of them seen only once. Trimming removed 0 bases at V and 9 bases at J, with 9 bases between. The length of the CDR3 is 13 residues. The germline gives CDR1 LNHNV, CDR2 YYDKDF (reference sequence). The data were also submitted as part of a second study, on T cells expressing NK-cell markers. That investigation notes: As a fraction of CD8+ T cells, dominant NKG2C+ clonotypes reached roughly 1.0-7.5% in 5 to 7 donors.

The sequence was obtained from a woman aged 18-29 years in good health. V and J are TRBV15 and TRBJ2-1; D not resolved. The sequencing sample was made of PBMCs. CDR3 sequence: CATSRDLVGEQFF. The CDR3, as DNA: TGTGCCACCAGCAGAGATCTTGTAGGTGAGCAGTTCTTC.